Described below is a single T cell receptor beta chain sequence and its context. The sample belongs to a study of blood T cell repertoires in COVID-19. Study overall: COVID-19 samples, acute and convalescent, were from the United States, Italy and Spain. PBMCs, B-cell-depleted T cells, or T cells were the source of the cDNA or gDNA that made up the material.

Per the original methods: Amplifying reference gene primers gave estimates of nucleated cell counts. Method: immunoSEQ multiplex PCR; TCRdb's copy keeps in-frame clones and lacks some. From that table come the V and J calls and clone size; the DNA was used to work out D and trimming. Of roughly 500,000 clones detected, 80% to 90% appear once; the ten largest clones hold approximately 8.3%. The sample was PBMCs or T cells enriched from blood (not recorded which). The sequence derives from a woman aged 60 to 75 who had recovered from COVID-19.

In DNA form, the CDR3 reads TGTGCCAGCAGTTTATGGACAGAAGAGACCCAGTACTTC. It yields the protein CASSLWTEETQYF. The chain recombines TRBV6-5 with TRBJ2-5; D is perhaps TRBD1 (6 bases). The germline CDR1 and CDR2 sequences are MNHEY and SVGAGI. Trimming took off 4 bases at V and 3 bases at J, with 9 bases between the two ends. This CDR3 is built from 13 residues.